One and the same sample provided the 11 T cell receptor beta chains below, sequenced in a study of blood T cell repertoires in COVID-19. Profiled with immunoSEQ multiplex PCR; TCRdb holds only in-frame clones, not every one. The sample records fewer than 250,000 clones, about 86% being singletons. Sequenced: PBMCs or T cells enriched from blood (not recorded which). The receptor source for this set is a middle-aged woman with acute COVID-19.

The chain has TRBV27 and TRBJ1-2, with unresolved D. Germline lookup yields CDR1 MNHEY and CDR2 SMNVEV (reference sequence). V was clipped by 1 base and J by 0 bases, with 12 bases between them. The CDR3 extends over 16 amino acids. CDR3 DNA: TGTGCCAGCAGTTTATTGGGCAGAGCTTCTAACTATGGCTACACCTTC. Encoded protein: CASSLLGRASNYGYTF.

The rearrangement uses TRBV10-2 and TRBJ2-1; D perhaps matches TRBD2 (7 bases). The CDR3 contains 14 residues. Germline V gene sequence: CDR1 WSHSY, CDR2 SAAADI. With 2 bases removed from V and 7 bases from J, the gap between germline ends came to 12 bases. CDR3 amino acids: CASSEGGAVNEQFF. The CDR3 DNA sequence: TGCGCCAGCAGTGAGGGGGGGGCGGTTAATGAGCAGTTCTTC.

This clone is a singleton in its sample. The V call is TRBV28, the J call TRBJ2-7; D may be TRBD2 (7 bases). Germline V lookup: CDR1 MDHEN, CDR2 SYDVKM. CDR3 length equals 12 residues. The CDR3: CATRGGTYEQYF. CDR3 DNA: TGTGCTACTAGGGGGGGGACCTACGAGCAGTACTTC.

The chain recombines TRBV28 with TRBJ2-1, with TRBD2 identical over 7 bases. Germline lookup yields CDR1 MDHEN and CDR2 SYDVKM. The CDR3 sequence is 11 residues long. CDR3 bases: TGTGCAGCGGGGCCATTCAATGAGCAGTTCTTC. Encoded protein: CAAGPFNEQFF. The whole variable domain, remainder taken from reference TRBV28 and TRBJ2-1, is DVKVTQSSRYLVKRTGEKVFLECVQDMDHENMFWYRQDPGLGLRLIYFSYDVKMKEKGDIPEGYSVSREKKERFSLILESASTNQTSMYLCAAGPFNEQFFGPGTRLTVL.

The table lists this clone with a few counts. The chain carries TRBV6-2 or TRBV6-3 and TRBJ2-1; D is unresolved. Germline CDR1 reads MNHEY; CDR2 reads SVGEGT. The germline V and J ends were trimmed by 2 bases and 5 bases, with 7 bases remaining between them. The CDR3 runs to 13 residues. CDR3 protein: CASSYADNNEQFF. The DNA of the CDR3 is TGTGCCAGCAGTTACGCTGACAACAATGAGCAGTTCTTC.

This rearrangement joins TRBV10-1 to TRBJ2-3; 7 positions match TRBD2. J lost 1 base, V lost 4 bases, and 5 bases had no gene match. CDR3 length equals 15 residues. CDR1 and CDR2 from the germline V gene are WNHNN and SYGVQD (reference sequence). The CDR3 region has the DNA TGCGCCAGCAGTGGAGGGGAGGGCGGCACAGATACGCAGTATTTT. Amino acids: CASSGGEGGTDTQYF.

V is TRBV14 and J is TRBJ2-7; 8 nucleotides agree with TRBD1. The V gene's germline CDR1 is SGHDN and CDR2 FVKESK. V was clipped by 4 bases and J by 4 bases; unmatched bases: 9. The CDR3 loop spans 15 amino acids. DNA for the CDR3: TGTGCCAGCAGCCCCCTGGGTGACAGGGGTTACGAGCAGTACTTC. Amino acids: CASSPLGDRGYEQYF.

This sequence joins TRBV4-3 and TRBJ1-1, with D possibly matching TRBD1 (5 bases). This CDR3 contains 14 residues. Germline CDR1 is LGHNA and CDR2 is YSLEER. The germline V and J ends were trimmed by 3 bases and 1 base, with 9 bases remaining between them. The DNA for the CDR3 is TGCGCCAGCAGCCAGACGACAGCGAACACTGAAGCTTTCTTT. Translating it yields CASSQTTANTEAFF.

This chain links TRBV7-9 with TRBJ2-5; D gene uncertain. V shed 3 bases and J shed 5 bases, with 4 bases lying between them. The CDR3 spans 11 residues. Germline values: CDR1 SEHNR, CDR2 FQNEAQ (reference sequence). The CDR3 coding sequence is TGTGCCAGCAGCTTCAGGGAGACCCAGTACTTC. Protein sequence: CASSFRETQYF.

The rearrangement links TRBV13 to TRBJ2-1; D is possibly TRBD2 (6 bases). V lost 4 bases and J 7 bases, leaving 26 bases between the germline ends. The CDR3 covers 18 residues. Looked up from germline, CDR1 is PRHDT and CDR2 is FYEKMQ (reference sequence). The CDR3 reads CASSSRQGGKVFGNEQFF. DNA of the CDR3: TGTGCCAGCAGCTCCCGGCAGGGAGGTAAAGTGTTCGGGAATGAGCAGTTCTTC.

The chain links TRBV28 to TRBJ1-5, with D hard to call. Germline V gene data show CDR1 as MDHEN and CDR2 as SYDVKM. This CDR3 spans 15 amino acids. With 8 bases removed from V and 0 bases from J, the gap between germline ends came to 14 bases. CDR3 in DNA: TGTGCCAGCGCTGGGCCCGGGGATAGCAATCAGCCCCAGCATTTT. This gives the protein CASAGPGDSNQPQHF.